The next 21 T cell receptor beta chains were all read from a single sample in a study of blood T cells in healthy people across ages. It was with a sample-barcoded 5' primer and a J-beta primer mix that a second PCR of about 6 to 11 cycles was run. TCRdb processed the 5' RACE reads anew with MiXCR; each CDR3 protein has one entry. The table includes fewer than 800,000 distinct CDR3 sequences, approximately 21% detected once. The sequenced sample consisted of blood. The receptors were gathered from a man in his sixties or seventies in good health.

Comment on this clonotype: Since no conserved phenylalanine or tryptophan closes the CDR3, a read error is the likely cause. The rearrangement uses TRBV5-1 and TRBJ2-1; 7 bases fit TRBD2. V lost 3 bases, J lost 5 bases, and 11 bases stayed unmatched. The CDR3 sequence is 16 residues long. Germline CDR1 is SGHRS and CDR2 is YFSETQ. The CDR3 nucleotides are TGCGCCAGCAGCTCTAAAGTGGCTAGCGGAAACAATGAGCAGTTCCTC. Translated, it gives CASSSKVASGNNEQFL.

This CDR3 is CASSLLQGYEKLFF. In DNA, the CDR3 is TGTGCCAGCAGTTTATTACAGGGCTACGAAAAACTGTTTTTT. The chain links TRBV28 to TRBJ1-4, with a tentative D call TRBD1 (6 bases). Germline V CDR1 and CDR2: MDHEN, SYDVKM. The CDR3 has 14 amino acids. V was pared by 1 base and J by 8 bases, with 11 bases between. The complete variable domain, with remaining parts taken from reference TRBV28 and TRBJ1-4, reads DVKVTQSSRYLVKRTGEKVFLECVQDMDHENMFWYRQDPGLGLRLIYFSYDVKMKEKGDIPEGYSVSREKKERFSLILESASTNQTSMYLCASSLLQGYEKLFFGSGTQLSVL.

Many counts were recorded for this clonotype. The junction differs from germline at one of its ends, possibly a read error. The chain joins TRBV5-1 to TRBJ2-3; possibly TRBD1 for D (6 bases). Germline CDR1 reads SGHRS; CDR2 reads YFSETQ. The CDR3 sequence is 13 residues long. CDR3 nucleotide sequence: TGTGCCAGCAGCTTGGACAGAACAGATACGCAGTATTTT. It codes for CASSLDRTDTQYF.

The chain combines TRBV28 with TRBJ1-4, with 9 bases that match TRBD1. The CDR3 contains 13 residues. Germline CDR1 reads MDHEN; CDR2 reads SYDVKM. DNA of the CDR3: TGTGGCCCGGGACAGGGTTTTGATGAAAAACTGTTTTTT. Translating it yields CGPGQGFDEKLFF.

The chain is built from TRBV18 and TRBJ1-4, with D possibly TRBD1 on 6 matching bases. CDR1 KGHSH and CDR2 LQKENI come from the germline V gene. V shed 4 bases and J shed 0 bases, with 12 bases lying between them. CDR3 length: 16 amino acids. The DNA of the CDR3 is TGTGCCAGCTCACGGAGACAGGATGCAACTAATGAAAAACTGTTTTTT. Residues: CASSRRQDATNEKLFF.

The chain links TRBV12-3 or TRBV12-4 to TRBJ2-5; D uncertain. The V gene lost 3 bases and the J gene lost 1 base, with 12 bases spanning the gap. There are 15 residues in the CDR3. CDR3 nucleotides: TGTGCCAGCAGTTTGTCTTACAAAACCCAAGAGACCCAGTACTTC. Protein product: CASSLSYKTQETQYF.

The chain has TRBV28 and TRBJ2-6, with D hard to call. Germline lookup yields CDR1 MDHEN and CDR2 SYDVKM. The ends were cut back, 4 bases at V and 1 base at J, with 11 bases in the middle. The CDR3 spans 16 residues. The CDR3 DNA follows: TGTGCCAGCAGTTACACACGACTTTCTGGGGCCAACGTCCTGACTTTC. The encoded protein is CASSYTRLSGANVLTF.

This clonotype has more than one count but fewer than ten. V usage is TRBV7-9 and J usage is TRBJ2-7, with 14 bases aligning to TRBD2. The junction had 4 bases not matched to a gene; V was cut back by 2 bases and J by 1 base. The CDR3 loop spans 17 amino acids. The germline gives CDR1 SEHNR, CDR2 FQNEAQ (reference sequence). The CDR3 is CASSLSGLAGESYEQYF. The CDR3 nucleotides are TGTGCCAGCAGCTTATCGGGACTAGCGGGAGAGTCCTACGAGCAGTACTTC.

This clonotype was seen a few times. The chain combines TRBV5-1 with TRBJ2-5; TRBD2 aligns across 9 bases. This CDR3 contains 14 residues. The V gene end was trimmed by 4 bases and the J gene end by 5 bases; junction bases not matched to a gene: 6. The V gene's germline CDR1 is SGHRS and CDR2 YFSETQ. The CDR3 is CASSGGTSSETQYF. CDR3 coding DNA: TGCGCCAGCAGCGGGGGGACTAGCAGTGAGACCCAGTACTTC.

The V call is TRBV9, the J call TRBJ2-5, with TRBD2 identical over 11 bases. The J call may be mistaken, given a closer DNA end match to TRBJ2-1. Germline lookup yields CDR1 SGDLS and CDR2 YYNGEE. CDR3 length equals 17 residues. Here the CDR3 DNA reads TGTGCCAGCAGCGTTAAGCAGCTCCTAGCGGGAGGCGATGAGCAGTTCTTC. It is translated as CASSVKQLLAGGDEQFF.

CDR3 amino acids: CASSQVQGSNQPQHF. In DNA form, the CDR3 reads TGTGCCAGCAGCCAAGTACAGGGTAGCAATCAGCCCCAGCATTTT. The rearrangement uses TRBV4-2 and TRBJ1-5; TRBD1 is a possible D gene (6 bases). V was pared by 1 base and J by 0 bases, with 7 bases between. Germline loops: CDR1 LGHNA, CDR2 YNFKEQ. CDR3 length: 15 amino acids.

A few counts support this clonotype. The gene calls are TRBV3-1 and TRBJ2-1, with TRBD2 identical over 11 bases. Trimming at V came to 6 bases and at J to 3 bases, leaving 7 bases not matched to a gene. This CDR3 has 16 amino acids. CDR1 is LGHDT, CDR2 YNNKEL, per germline (reference sequence). This chain's CDR3 is CASRGGTSGGYNEQFF. The DNA for the CDR3 is TGTGCCAGCAGGGGAGGGACTAGCGGAGGCTACAATGAGCAGTTCTTC.

This clonotype was counted between two and nine times. This chain joins TRBV5-1 and TRBJ2-7, with unresolved D. The CDR3 has 14 residues. Germline values: CDR1 SGHRS, CDR2 YFSETQ. Trimming left V 2 bases short and J 3 bases short, with 12 bases between. CDR3 residues: CASSFGKRNYEQYF. Here the CDR3 DNA reads TGCGCCAGCAGCTTTGGTAAGAGAAACTACGAGCAGTACTTC.

The chain uses TRBV7-6 and TRBJ2-7; TRBD1 agrees at 8 bases. The CDR3 has 13 residues. J was trimmed by 5 bases and V by 7 bases; bases with no gene match: 7. Germline V gene lookup returns CDR1 SGHVS and CDR2 FNYEAQ. This CDR3 reads CASKTGELDEQYF. The CDR3 region has the DNA TGTGCCAGCAAGACAGGGGAATTGGACGAGCAGTACTTC.

Many counts were recorded for this clonotype. V usage is TRBV2 and J usage is TRBJ1-4, with D unclear. The CDR3 is made up of 11 amino acids. The V gene lost 7 bases and the J gene lost 8 bases, with 8 bases spanning the gap. The germline gives CDR1 SNHLY, CDR2 FYNNEI. CDR3 sequence (DNA): TGTGCCAGCAAGGGTAACGAAAAACTGTTTTTT. It specifies CASKGNEKLFF.

In this sample, this clonotype turned up a few times. This sequence joins TRBV5-1 and TRBJ1-3, with D possibly matching TRBD1 (6 bases). CDR1 is SGHRS and CDR2 is YFSETQ in the germline V gene. The V end lost 4 bases, the J end lost 1 base, and 12 bases lay between the germline ends. CDR3 length: 15 residues. The CDR3 sequence is CASSQRGASGNTIYF. CDR3 coding DNA: TGCGCCAGCAGCCAGAGGGGGGCTTCTGGAAACACCATATATTTT.

This clonotype was counted a few times. The chain joins TRBV9 to TRBJ1-2, with 9 bases fitting TRBD1. This CDR3 has 14 amino acids. The V gene end was trimmed by 6 bases and the J gene end by 2 bases; junction bases not matched to a gene: 5. CDR1 is SGDLS, CDR2 YYNGEE, per germline. CDR3 bases: TGTGCCAGCACCAGTGGACAGGGGAACTATGGCTACACCTTC. The encoded protein is CASTSGQGNYGYTF. Together with reference TRBV9 and TRBJ1-2, the CDR3 gives the full variable domain: DSGVTQTPKHLITATGQRVTLRCSPRSGDLSVYWYQQSLDQGLQFLIQYYNGEERAKGNILERFSAQQFPDLHSELNLSSLELGDSALYFCASTSGQGNYGYTFGSGTRLTVV.

This clonotype has just a few counts. The chain has TRBV28 and TRBJ1-1; 7 nucleotides line up with TRBD1. The CDR3 has 15 residues. Germline CDR1 is MDHEN and CDR2 is SYDVKM. The V segment lost 4 bases and the J segment 5 bases; nucleotides outside the gene matches: 10. CDR3 DNA: TGTGCCAGCAGTTGGGGGCGACAGGGACGGACTGAAGCTTTCTTT. The encoded protein is CASSWGRQGRTEAFF. The entire variable domain, with the rest obtained from reference TRBV28 and TRBJ1-1, is as follows: DVKVTQSSRYLVKRTGEKVFLECVQDMDHENMFWYRQDPGLGLRLIYFSYDVKMKEKGDIPEGYSVSREKKERFSLILESASTNQTSMYLCASSWGRQGRTEAFFGQGTRLTVV.

The gene calls are TRBV7-2 and TRBJ2-5; 15 bases fit TRBD2. V lost 3 bases to trimming and J lost 2 bases; unmatched junction nucleotides: 10. The length of the CDR3 is 19 residues. Germline values: CDR1 SGHTA, CDR2 FQGNSA. CDR3 bases: TGTGCCAGCAGCTTCCGCGGACTAGCGGGAGGGCCTCTTCAAGAGACCCAGTACTTC. Translated: CASSFRGLAGGPLQETQYF.

This clonotype was counted between two and nine times. V gene TRBV6-2 or TRBV6-3 combines with J gene TRBJ2-2; D is unresolved. Germline-derived CDR1 and CDR2 are MNHEY and SVGEGT. CDR3 length: 13 residues. Trimming left V 6 bases short and J 4 bases short, with 9 bases between. CDR3 DNA sequence: TGTGCCAGCAGACCAACAAGCACCGGGGAGCTGTTTTTT. Encoded protein: CASRPTSTGELFF.

This clonotype was counted a few times. The gene calls are TRBV4-1 and TRBJ2-1; D gene uncertain. Deletions cut 2 bases from V and 3 bases from J, with 14 bases between. The CDR3 contains 16 residues. The germline CDR1 and CDR2 sequences are MGHRA and YSYEKL. This CDR3 is CASSQFTVVDYNEQFF. The CDR3 nucleotides read TGCGCCAGCAGCCAATTTACCGTGGTAGACTACAATGAGCAGTTCTTC.